The 27 T cell receptor beta chains listed next were all sequenced from one sample in a study of cytomegalovirus exposure and HLA in healthy donors. The PCR ran on 60 Vbeta and 13 Jbeta primers. Some clones are missing from TCRdb's copy, which holds only in-frame ones; the method was immunoSEQ multiplex PCR. Here the sample spans 35,000 to 45,000 clones, roughly half being singletons. Sample: PBMCs. These receptors were obtained from a human donor in good health.

The table lists this clone with a few counts. The J gene is TRBJ1-5, the V gene TRBV10-3; D not certain. The length of the CDR3 is 15 residues. Germline values: CDR1 ENHRY, CDR2 SYGVKD. V was pared by 0 bases and J by 1 base, with 7 bases between. CDR3 bases: TGTGCCATCAGTGAGTCGGGCACGAGCAATCAGCCCCAGCATTTT. Translated: CAISESGTSNQPQHF.

The V and J genes are TRBV2 and TRBJ1-4, with 7 bases matching TRBD1. V shed 5 bases, J shed 2 bases, and the junction held 14 bases outside the gene matches. This CDR3 has 18 residues. From germline, CDR1 is SNHLY and CDR2 FYNNEI. The CDR3 region is CASSWDSGAERTNEKLFF. CDR3 bases: TGTGCCAGCAGTTGGGACAGTGGAGCGGAGAGGACTAATGAAAAACTGTTTTTT.

The chain employs TRBV18 and TRBJ2-7; no definite D call. Germline CDR1 KGHSH, CDR2 LQKENI. The CDR3 is 13 residues long. The V end lost 2 bases, the J end lost 2 bases, and 7 bases lay between the germline ends. CDR3 in amino acids: CASSPSGTYEQYF. The CDR3 DNA reads as TGTGCCAGCTCACCATCGGGTACCTACGAGCAGTACTTC.

This clone was seen a handful of times. V and J are TRBV2 and TRBJ1-4; maybe TRBD1 (5 bases). Trimming shortened V by 4 bases and J by 7 bases, and 19 bases separated the two germline ends. From germline, CDR1 is SNHLY and CDR2 FYNNEI. There are 16 residues in the CDR3. CDR3 in amino acids: CASSGTVGGIREKLFF. DNA for the CDR3: TGTGCCAGCAGTGGCACCGTCGGGGGTATCCGTGAAAAACTGTTTTTT.

The chain carries TRBV4-2 and TRBJ2-5; D is perhaps TRBD2 (9 bases). This CDR3 region has 18 residues. Trimming cost V 1 base and J 7 bases, with 25 bases left between them. In germline, CDR1 is LGHNA, CDR2 YNFKEQ. The CDR3 is CASSQGGTSRGHKGTQYF. The CDR3 region has the DNA TGTGCCAGCAGCCAAGGTGGGACTAGCAGGGGGCACAAGGGGACCCAGTACTTC.

This chain links TRBV5-1 with TRBJ2-7; 9 nucleotides match TRBD2. The CDR3 is 15 amino acids. Germline lookup yields CDR1 SGHRS and CDR2 YFSETQ. V gave up 2 bases and J gave up 1 base; unmatched junction bases: 4. In DNA, the CDR3 is TGCGCCAGCAGCTTCTCGACTAGCGGTTCCTACGAGCAGTACTTC. Translation: CASSFSTSGSYEQYF.

The chain has TRBV7-2 and TRBJ2-7; TRBD2 matches 9 bases. Losses at the gene ends were 5 bases for V and 2 bases for J; bases not matched to a gene: 10. Looked up from germline, CDR1 is SGHTA and CDR2 is FQGNSA. The CDR3 runs 16 residues. The CDR3 reads CASSPAGGSRAYEQYF. In DNA, the CDR3 is TGTGCCAGCAGCCCCGCGGGGGGGAGTAGGGCCTACGAGCAGTACTTC.

There are a few counts of this clone. This sequence joins TRBV7-3 and TRBJ2-1, with TRBD1 matching 11 bases. Looked up from germline, CDR1 is SGHTA and CDR2 is FQGTGA. V lost 0 bases, J lost 8 bases, and 3 bases stayed unmatched. CDR3 length: 15 residues. The CDR3 nucleotides are TGTGCCAGCAGCTTAACGAGGACAGGGGGCCATGAGCAGTTCTTC. Amino acids: CASSLTRTGGHEQFF.

This clone was seen a single time. V is TRBV4-1 and J is TRBJ2-5; TRBD2 agrees at 15 bases. CDR3 length equals 16 residues. Germline V CDR1 and CDR2: MGHRA, YSYEKL. V lost 4 bases to trimming and J lost 5 bases; unmatched junction nucleotides: 5. The CDR3: CASSPGLAGGRETQYF. The CDR3 DNA sequence: TGCGCCAGCAGCCCGGGACTAGCGGGGGGTCGGGAGACCCAGTACTTC.

This chain joins TRBV9 and TRBJ2-7, with D possibly TRBD2 on 5 matching bases. From germline, CDR1 is SGDLS and CDR2 YYNGEE. V gave up 0 bases and J gave up 0 bases, with 10 bases separating them. This CDR3 has 15 amino acids. CDR3 region: CASSVGPGNSYEQYF. CDR3 DNA: TGTGCCAGCAGCGTAGGCCCGGGAAACTCCTACGAGCAGTACTTC.

The J gene is TRBJ2-3, the V gene TRBV4-3; 7 bases agree with TRBD2. The CDR3 is 14 amino acids. With 3 bases clipped from V and 5 bases from J, the junction kept 5 bases outside the gene matches. Germline V gene sequence: CDR1 LGHNA, CDR2 YSLEER. CDR3 in amino acids: CASSQGGSEDTQYF. The CDR3 DNA is TGCGCCAGCAGCCAGGGCGGGAGCGAAGATACGCAGTATTTT.

This clone was seen a handful of times. The gene calls are TRBV6-5 and TRBJ1-2; weak D call: TRBD1 (5 bases). This CDR3 region has 14 residues. Trimming cost V 8 bases and J 4 bases, with 17 bases left between them. The V gene's germline CDR1 is MNHEY and CDR2 SVGAGI. CDR3 loop: CASGGDSGIYGYTF. The CDR3 nucleotides are TGTGCCAGCGGTGGAGATTCAGGGATCTATGGCTACACCTTC.

The rearrangement links TRBV4-3 to TRBJ2-7; 10 bases fit TRBD1. J lost 1 base, V lost 4 bases, and 1 base had no gene match. The CDR3 totals 14 residues. The germline V gene has CDR1 LGHNA and CDR2 YSLEER. The CDR3, as DNA: TGCGCCAGCAGCCGGGACAGGGGATCCTACGAGCAGTACTTC. This translates into CASSRDRGSYEQYF.

This sequence joins TRBV7-9 and TRBJ2-5; 7 bases are a match to TRBD2. This CDR3 spans 17 amino acids. V dropped 1 base and J dropped 0; count of bases not matched to a gene: 8. Germline V gene lookup returns CDR1 SEHNR and CDR2 FQNEAQ (reference sequence). The CDR3 loop reads CASSLDQAAGYQETQYF. CDR3 DNA sequence: TGTGCCAGCAGCTTAGATCAGGCAGCGGGGTACCAAGAGACCCAGTACTTC.

The CDR3, as DNA: TGTGCCAGCAGCTCGAGACTCCGGGGAGAGACCCAGTACTTC. Protein product: CASSSRLRGETQYF. V is TRBV7-2 and J is TRBJ2-5; maybe TRBD2 (5 bases). Germline-derived CDR1 and CDR2 are SGHTA and FQGNSA. CDR3 length equals 14 residues. V lost 4 bases, J lost 4 bases, and 13 bases lay in between. Full variable domain (outside the CDR3, taken from reference TRBV7-2 and TRBJ2-5): GAGVSQSPSNKVTEKGKDVELRCDPISGHTALYWYRQSLGQGLEFLIYFQGNSAPDKSGLPSDRFSAERTGGSVSTLTIQRTQQEDSAVYLCASSSRLRGETQYFGPGTRLLVL.

The genes are TRBV11-2 and TRBJ1-2; 7 bases are a match to TRBD1. V shed 4 bases, J shed 5 bases, and the junction held 7 bases outside the gene matches. The CDR3 contains 14 residues. The germline gives CDR1 SGHAT, CDR2 FQNNGV. The chain's CDR3 is CASSSSDRTYGYTF. The DNA of the CDR3 is TGTGCCAGCAGCTCGTCGGACAGGACATATGGCTACACCTTC.

The chain is built from TRBV5-4 and TRBJ2-1, with 9 nucleotides matching TRBD2. Trimming cost V 4 bases and J 10 bases; bases outside gene matches: 18. From germline, CDR1 is SGHNT and CDR2 YYREEE (reference sequence). This CDR3 has 17 amino acids. CDR3 region: CASSPRGGRAGGDEQFF. For the CDR3, the DNA is TGTGCCAGCAGCCCTAGGGGCGGGAGGGCCGGTGGTGACGAGCAGTTCTTC.

This clone was seen a few times. This rearrangement joins TRBV7-2 to TRBJ2-1; perhaps TRBD1 as D (5 bases). V lost 5 bases and J lost 3, with 11 bases in between. Germline V gene sequence: CDR1 SGHTA, CDR2 FQGNSA. The CDR3 runs to 14 residues. CDR3 residues: CASSLTDSYNEQFF. CDR3 bases: TGTGCCAGCAGCCTCACTGACAGCTACAATGAGCAGTTCTTC. Full variable domain (rest looked up from reference TRBV7-2 and TRBJ2-1): GAGVSQSPSNKVTEKGKDVELRCDPISGHTALYWYRQSLGQGLEFLIYFQGNSAPDKSGLPSDRFSAERTGGSVSTLTIQRTQQEDSAVYLCASSLTDSYNEQFFGPGTRLTVL.

This clone was picked up a small number of times. The chain links TRBV7-8 to TRBJ2-2; TRBD1 matches 7 bases. CDR3 size: 15 residues. In germline, CDR1 is SGHVS, CDR2 FQNEAQ. Trimming at V came to 7 bases and at J to 1 base, leaving 6 bases not matched to a gene. CDR3 residues: CASKGAGQNTGELFF. The CDR3 DNA is TGTGCCAGCAAGGGGGCAGGACAGAACACCGGGGAGCTGTTTTTT.

The CDR3 sequence: CASSLGQGGVGEKLFF. CDR3 bases: TGTGCCAGCAGTCTAGGACAGGGTGGTGTCGGTGAAAAACTGTTTTTT. The J gene is TRBJ1-4, the V gene TRBV28; 8 nucleotides match TRBD1. Germline trimming cut 5 bases from V and 7 bases from J; bases unmatched to any gene: 12. The germline CDR1 and CDR2 sequences are MDHEN and SYDVKM. This CDR3 has 16 residues. The variable domain in full, with the rest retrieved from reference TRBV28 and TRBJ1-4, is DVKVTQSSRYLVKRTGEKVFLECVQDMDHENMFWYRQDPGLGLRLIYFSYDVKMKEKGDIPEGYSVSREKKERFSLILESASTNQTSMYLCASSLGQGGVGEKLFFGSGTQLSVL.

The chain is built from TRBV7-2 and TRBJ2-1; maybe TRBD1 (6 bases). Germline assignment: CDR1 SGHTA and CDR2 FQGNSA. The CDR3 is 15 residues long. V was pared by 10 bases and J by 4 bases, with 20 bases between. DNA for the CDR3: TGTGCCACCAATCAGGACAGCTCTAAATACAATGAGCAGTTCTTC. Protein sequence: CATNQDSSKYNEQFF.

This chain uses TRBV7-2 with TRBJ1-2; tentative D call: TRBD1 (5 bases). CDR1 is SGHTA, CDR2 FQGNSA, per germline. The ends were cut back, 5 bases at V and 1 base at J, with 8 bases in the middle. The CDR3 totals 13 residues. The CDR3 protein is CASSPDSNYGYTF. As DNA, the CDR3 is TGTGCCAGCAGCCCTGACAGTAACTATGGCTACACCTTC.

The chain has TRBV30 and TRBJ1-2; D perhaps matches TRBD1 (6 bases). The CDR3 covers 19 residues. Trimming left V 1 base short and J 3 bases short, with 27 bases between. Per germline, CDR1 GTSNPN and CDR2 SVGIG (reference sequence). CDR3: CAWSGTRTWRGGTDYGYTF. CDR3 in DNA: TGTGCCTGGAGTGGGACCCGGACGTGGAGGGGGGGTACTGACTATGGCTACACCTTC.

The chain links TRBV7-2 to TRBJ1-2; D is possibly TRBD1 (5 bases). This CDR3 is built from 14 residues. Trimming removed 1 base from V and 4 bases from J, with 10 bases in between. The germline gives CDR1 SGHTA, CDR2 FQGNSA. CDR3: CASSLEGRAYGYTF. CDR3 bases: TGTGCCAGCAGCTTAGAGGGCAGGGCCTATGGCTACACCTTC.

This clone was detected once. The rearrangement joins TRBV11-3 to TRBJ2-3; TRBD2 might be the D (6 bases). Per the germline V gene, CDR1 is SGHNT and CDR2 is YENEEA. CDR3 size: 14 residues. With 3 bases removed from V and 0 bases from J, the gap between germline ends came to 7 bases. In nucleotides, the CDR3 is TGTGCCAGCAGCTTGAGCGGGAGCACAGATACGCAGTATTTT. As protein: CASSLSGSTDTQYF. Using reference TRBV11-3 and TRBJ2-3 for the parts outside the CDR3, the full variable domain is EAGVVQSPRYKIIEKKQPVAFWCNPISGHNTLYWYLQNLGQGPELLIRYENEEAVDDSQLPKDRFSAERLKGVDSTLKIQPAELGDSAVYLCASSLSGSTDTQYFGPGTRLTVL.

This clone turned up a few times. This chain joins TRBV6-5 and TRBJ2-3; 10 bases line up with TRBD2. The V gene's germline CDR1 is MNHEY and CDR2 SVGAGI. The CDR3 sequence is 16 residues long. Unmatched junction bases numbered 4, after V lost 2 bases and J lost 2 bases. CDR3 coding DNA: TGTGCCAGCAGTTACGGTAGCGGGGGGCCCACAGATACGCAGTATTTT. This translates into CASSYGSGGPTDTQYF.

In its sample, this clone was seen once. The V call is TRBV7-8, the J call TRBJ2-5; 9 bases align to TRBD2. The last part of the DNA fits TRBJ2-7 better; the J call may be wrong. Germline V lookup: CDR1 SGHVS, CDR2 FQNEAQ. The CDR3 has 15 residues. CDR3 sequence: CASSQRSGRYYEQYF. The CDR3 DNA reads as TGTGCCAGCAGCCAAAGAAGCGGGAGGTACTACGAGCAGTACTTC.